Each of the 27 T cell receptor beta chains below was sequenced from the same sample in a study of blood T cells in healthy people across ages. With a J-beta primer mix and a sample-barcoded 5' primer, a second PCR ran about 7 to 12 cycles. TCRdb re-called the 5' RACE reads through MiXCR, storing one row per CDR3 protein. The table records roughly 800,000 distinct CDR3 sequences, about three fifths of them present only once. Material for sequencing was blood. Receptors were obtained from a man aged 30 to 39 in good health.

This chain connects TRBV10-3 to TRBJ1-5; 9 nucleotides line up with TRBD1. The CDR3 is 14 residues long. V lost 6 bases and J lost 2; bases outside the gene matches: 2. From germline, CDR1 is ENHRY and CDR2 SYGVKD. In DNA form, the CDR3 reads TGTGCCATCAGCCGACAGGGGGGCAATCAGCCCCAGCATTTT. This sequence encodes CAISRQGGNQPQHF.

The chain is built from TRBV7-6 and TRBJ2-5; D might be TRBD1 or TRBD2, each matching 5 bases. V was pared by 1 base and J by 4 bases, with 16 bases between. Germline CDR1 is SGHVS and CDR2 is FNYEAQ. CDR3 size: 16 residues. The CDR3 protein is CASSLVPGRAAETQYF. CDR3 nucleotides: TGTGCCAGCAGCTTAGTCCCAGGGAGAGCGGCAGAGACCCAGTACTTC.

In this sample, this clonotype turned up many times. The chain combines TRBV4-3 with TRBJ1-1, with D uncertain. Germline V gene lookup returns CDR1 LGHNA and CDR2 YSLEER. Trimming cost V 4 bases and J 1 base, with 7 bases left between them. The length of the CDR3 is 13 residues. The CDR3: CASSPTENTEAFF. The CDR3 region has the DNA TGCGCCAGCAGCCCCACTGAGAACACTGAAGCTTTCTTT.

V is TRBV15 and J is TRBJ2-5; D unresolved. CDR1 LNHNV and CDR2 YYDKDF come from the germline V gene (reference sequence). The length of the CDR3 is 14 residues. V was pared by 1 base and J by 0 bases, with 6 bases between. The CDR3 spells CATSRGTDQETQYF. As DNA, the CDR3 is TGTGCCACCAGCAGAGGGACGGACCAAGAGACCCAGTACTTC.

The rearrangement uses TRBV2 and TRBJ1-2; no clear D gene. The germline V gene has CDR1 SNHLY and CDR2 FYNNEI. V gave up 2 bases and J gave up 8 bases, with 15 bases separating them. This CDR3 spans 14 amino acids. The CDR3 DNA sequence: TGTGCCAGCAGTGAATCTAGGGAGGCCGGCGGCTACACCTTC. Amino acid sequence: CASSESREAGGYTF.

This sequence joins TRBV12-3 or TRBV12-4 and TRBJ2-4; 8 bases agree with TRBD2. CDR3 length: 14 amino acids. Trimming at V came to 7 bases and at J to 8 bases, leaving 10 bases not matched to a gene. This CDR3 is CASIPGTRHDIQYF. CDR3 nucleotide sequence: TGTGCCAGCATCCCCGGGACTAGACATGACATTCAGTACTTC.

The V gene is TRBV28, the J gene TRBJ2-5; 8 nucleotides match TRBD2. J lost 5 bases, V lost 3 bases, and 5 bases had no gene match. CDR3 length equals 14 residues. Per the germline V gene, CDR1 is MDHEN and CDR2 is SYDVKM. The CDR3 reads CASSLSGSGETQYF. CDR3 sequence (DNA): TGTGCCAGCAGTTTGAGCGGGAGTGGGGAGACCCAGTACTTC.

The V call is TRBV12-3 or TRBV12-4, the J call TRBJ2-2; D may be TRBD1 (5 bases). Between the trimmed V and J ends, which lost 3 bases and 3 bases, there was a span of 8 bases. The length of the CDR3 is 14 residues. This chain's CDR3 is CASSFQGDTGELFF. The DNA for the CDR3 is TGTGCCAGCAGTTTTCAGGGTGACACCGGGGAGCTGTTTTTT.

The J gene is TRBJ1-1, the V gene TRBV6-2 or TRBV6-3, with D perhaps matching TRBD1 (6 bases). V lost 5 bases to trimming and J lost 5 bases, with 18 bases between them. CDR1 and CDR2 (germline): MNHEY, SVGEGT. The CDR3 consists of 15 residues. In DNA, the CDR3 is TGTGCCAGCAGTGAGTCGACAGGCCGAGGAACTGAAGCTTTCTTT. Its translation is CASSESTGRGTEAFF.

The V and J genes are TRBV29-1 and TRBJ2-5; a weak D match, TRBD1 (5 bases). V was pared by 0 bases and J by 11 bases, with 19 bases between. Germline loops: CDR1 SQVTM, CDR2 ANQGSEA. This CDR3 is built from 14 residues. CDR3 nucleotide sequence: TGCAGCGTTGAAGATCCACAGGCATCCTACGGGCAGTACTTC. Translated, it gives CSVEDPQASYGQYF.

This clonotype was seen a few times. This chain uses TRBV2 with TRBJ2-7; 11 positions match TRBD1. V shed 9 bases, J shed 0 bases, and the junction held 7 bases outside the gene matches. CDR3 length: 15 amino acids. CDR1 is SNHLY and CDR2 is FYNNEI in the germline V gene. CDR3 region: CASSEGTGGSYEQYF. The DNA for the CDR3 is TGTGCCAGTTCCGAAGGGACAGGGGGCTCCTACGAGCAGTACTTC.

The CDR3: CATQLDAGATETQYF. CDR3 nucleotide sequence: TGTGCCACCCAACTCGACGCGGGAGCAACGGAGACCCAGTACTTC. V usage is TRBV15 and J usage is TRBJ2-5, with TRBD2 matching 7 bases. Trimming took 8 bases from V and 5 from J; bases not matched to a gene: 14. CDR3 size: 15 residues. The germline CDR1 and CDR2 sequences are LNHNV and YYDKDF (reference sequence).

In this sample, this clonotype turned up once. One end of the junction does not line up with germline, which may come from a read error. The chain uses TRBV29-1 and TRBJ1-5; a weak D match, TRBD1 (5 bases). From germline, CDR1 is SQVTM and CDR2 ANQGSEA. This CDR3 spans 13 amino acids. CDR3 residues: CSAVQGPEQLQHF. The CDR3 nucleotides read TGCAGCGCCGTGCAGGGCCCCGAACAGCTCCAGCATTTT.

Here the CDR3 DNA reads TGTGCCAGCAGTGGGGACTATTTCGAGCAGTACTTC. Its protein is CASSGDYFEQYF. This sequence joins TRBV6-2 or TRBV6-3 and TRBJ2-5; 7 nucleotides match TRBD2. The J call may not be correct, given that the DNA end is closer to TRBJ2-7. Germline-derived CDR1 and CDR2 are MNHEY and SVGEGT. The CDR3 contains 12 residues.

This clonotype was counted a few times. This rearrangement joins TRBV20-1 to TRBJ1-2; TRBD1 agrees at 9 bases. Germline values: CDR1 DFQATT, CDR2 SNEGSKA (reference sequence). The ends lost 3 bases at V and 7 bases at J; junction bases unmatched: 12. The CDR3 sequence is 15 residues long. In DNA form, the CDR3 reads TGCAGTGCTAGGCCCTTACAGGGGGCTCATGGTGGCTACACCTTC. Protein product: CSARPLQGAHGGYTF.

The rearrangement links TRBV7-2 to TRBJ1-2; 10 bases agree with TRBD1. The CDR3 totals 14 residues. CDR1 SGHTA and CDR2 FQGNSA come from the germline V gene. Losses at the gene ends were 5 bases for V and 5 bases for J; bases not matched to a gene: 5. The CDR3 reads CASSPLGQGYGYTF. DNA for the CDR3: TGTGCCAGCAGCCCACTGGGACAGGGGTATGGCTACACCTTC.

This clonotype appeared a few times. The J gene is TRBJ2-5, the V gene TRBV6-5; D perhaps matches TRBD2 (5 bases). Trimming cost V 6 bases and J 5 bases, with 10 bases left between them. CDR3 length equals 12 residues. Germline values: CDR1 MNHEY, CDR2 SVGAGI. Here the CDR3 reads CASRRPGETQYF. The CDR3 DNA sequence: TGTGCCAGCAGAAGACCGGGGGAGACCCAGTACTTC.

V gene TRBV7-2 combines with J gene TRBJ2-3, with D perhaps matching TRBD1 or TRBD2 (6 bases each). CDR1 is SGHTA and CDR2 is FQGNSA in the germline V gene. V was trimmed by 2 bases and J by 5 bases, leaving 17 bases between them. The CDR3 is 16 amino acids. CDR3 bases: TGTGCCAGCAGCTTAAGGGCCGGGGGCCAAGGAGATACGCAGTATTTT. Amino acid sequence: CASSLRAGGQGDTQYF. Drawing the rest from reference TRBV7-2 and TRBJ2-3, the complete variable domain is GAGVSQSPSNKVTEKGKDVELRCDPISGHTALYWYRQSLGQGLEFLIYFQGNSAPDKSGLPSDRFSAERTGGSVSTLTIQRTQQEDSAVYLCASSLRAGGQGDTQYFGPGTRLTVL.

This clonotype occurred a few times. The chain carries TRBV5-1 and TRBJ2-5; 8 nucleotides match TRBD2. This CDR3 region has 15 residues. The germline CDR1 and CDR2 sequences are SGHRS and YFSETQ. Germline trimming cut 7 bases from V and 5 bases from J; bases unmatched to any gene: 13. The CDR3 sequence: CASVWTEPGGETQYF. In DNA form, the CDR3 reads TGCGCCAGCGTTTGGACAGAACCGGGAGGGGAGACCCAGTACTTC.

This clonotype was seen a few times. The chain joins TRBV27 to TRBJ2-7; D gene ambiguous. V lost 2 bases to trimming and J lost 5 bases, with 4 bases between them. The germline V gene encodes CDR1 MNHEY and CDR2 SMNVEV (reference sequence). This CDR3 has 11 residues. The CDR3 here is CASSLIDEQYF. DNA of the CDR3: TGTGCCAGCAGTTTAATTGACGAGCAGTACTTC.

There are a few counts of this clonotype. The V and J genes are TRBV7-2 and TRBJ2-3; D not resolved. Germline values: CDR1 SGHTA, CDR2 FQGNSA. Trimming left V 0 bases short and J 7 bases short, with 11 bases between. The CDR3 sequence is 14 residues long. CDR3 in amino acids: CASSLAPSVNTQYF. CDR3 sequence (DNA): TGTGCCAGCAGCTTAGCCCCCAGCGTTAATACGCAGTATTTT.

V gene TRBV7-9 combines with J gene TRBJ1-2; D is perhaps TRBD1 (6 bases). V dropped 5 bases and J dropped 4 bases, with 20 bases sitting between them. This CDR3 comprises 16 residues. Per the germline V gene, CDR1 is SEHNR and CDR2 is FQNEAQ (reference sequence). The CDR3, as DNA: TGTGCCAGCAGCGCAACGGACAGACGGGCGCTCTATGGCTACACCTTC. It encodes CASSATDRRALYGYTF.

The chain is built from TRBV20-1 and TRBJ2-7; D ambiguous. The CDR3 is 14 residues long. Germline loops: CDR1 DFQATT, CDR2 SNEGSKA (reference sequence). Trimming shortened V by 6 bases and J by 0 bases, and 15 bases separated the two germline ends. For the CDR3, the DNA is TGCAGTGCCCAACTGGGCGCTGTCTCCTACGAGCAGTACTTC. As protein: CSAQLGAVSYEQYF.

The chain recombines TRBV6-1 with TRBJ2-5; D is perhaps TRBD2 (5 bases). Per germline, CDR1 MNHNS and CDR2 SASEGT. The germline V and J ends were trimmed by 6 bases and 3 bases, with 11 bases remaining between them. This CDR3 is built from 13 residues. The CDR3 spells CASRPGRKETQYF. In DNA form, the CDR3 reads TGTGCCAGCAGACCGGGAAGGAAAGAGACCCAGTACTTC.

This clonotype showed up just a few times. The rearrangement links TRBV4-2 to TRBJ2-6, with D uncertain. Trimming left V 4 bases short and J 0 bases short, with 19 bases between. The CDR3 is made up of 19 amino acids. Germline CDR1 reads LGHNA; CDR2 reads YNFKEQ. The CDR3 protein is CASSPRLLVAYSGANVLTF. The CDR3 coding sequence is TGTGCCAGCAGCCCCCGACTCCTAGTCGCCTACTCTGGGGCCAACGTCCTGACTTTC.

The DNA of the CDR3 is TGCAGCGGGGGGGAGACAGGATTTTACGAGCAGTACTTC. Translation: CSGGETGFYEQYF. The chain has TRBV29-1 and TRBJ2-7, with D perhaps assigned TRBD1 or TRBD2 (6 bases each). The germline gives CDR1 SQVTM, CDR2 ANQGSEA. V lost 7 bases, J lost 4 bases, and 17 bases lay in between. The CDR3 runs to 13 residues.

Of note for this clonotype: The conserved phenylalanine or tryptophan is not found at the CDR3 terminus, so this likely reflects a read error. This chain links TRBV12-3 or TRBV12-4 with TRBJ2-3; the match to TRBD2 covers 8 bases. Losses at the gene ends were 8 bases for V and 5 bases for J; bases not matched to a gene: 9. This CDR3 is 14 amino acids long. The CDR3 nucleotides read TGTGCCAGCCATGGCGGGGGGACCGGAGATACGCAGTATTCT. It specifies CASHGGGTGDTQYS.